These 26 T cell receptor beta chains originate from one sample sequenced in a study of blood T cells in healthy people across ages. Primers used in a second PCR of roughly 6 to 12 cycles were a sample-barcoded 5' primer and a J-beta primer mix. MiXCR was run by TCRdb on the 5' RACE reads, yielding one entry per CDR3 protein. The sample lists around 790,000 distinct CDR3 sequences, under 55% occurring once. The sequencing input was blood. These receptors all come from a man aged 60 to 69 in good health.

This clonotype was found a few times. The CDR3 reads CASSYSRDRGSTDTQYF. CDR3 bases: TGTGCCAGCAGTTACTCGAGGGACAGAGGTTCCACGGATACGCAGTATTTT. The V and J genes are TRBV6-2 or TRBV6-3 and TRBJ2-3, with 7 positions matching TRBD1. With 0 bases clipped from V and 6 bases from J, the junction kept 12 bases outside the gene matches. Germline lookup yields CDR1 MNHEY and CDR2 SVGEGT. The CDR3 runs 17 residues.

The CDR3 sequence: CASSAVGGYEKLFF. CDR3 sequence (DNA): TGTGCCAGCAGCGCGGTTGGCGGGTATGAAAAACTGTTTTTT. The chain couples TRBV12-3 or TRBV12-4 to TRBJ1-4; D remains ambiguous. There are 14 residues in the CDR3. Trimming pared 6 bases from V and 6 bases from J, leaving 14 bases between.

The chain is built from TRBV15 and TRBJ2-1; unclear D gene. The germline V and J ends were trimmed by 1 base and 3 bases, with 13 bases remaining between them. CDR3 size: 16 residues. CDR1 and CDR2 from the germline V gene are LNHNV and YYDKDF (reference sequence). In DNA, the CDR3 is TGTGCCACCAGCAGAGCTGTGACGGATCTCTACAATGAGCAGTTCTTC. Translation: CATSRAVTDLYNEQFF.

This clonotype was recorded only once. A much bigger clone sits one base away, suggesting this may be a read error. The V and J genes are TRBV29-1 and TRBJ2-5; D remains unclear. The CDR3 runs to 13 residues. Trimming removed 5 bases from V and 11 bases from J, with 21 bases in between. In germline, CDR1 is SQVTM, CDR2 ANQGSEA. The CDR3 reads CSVFGSRSNEQYF. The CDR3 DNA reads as TGCAGCGTTTTCGGGTCTCGGAGCAATGAGCAGTACTTC. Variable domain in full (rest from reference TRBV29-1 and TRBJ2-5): SAVISQKPSRDICQRGTSLTIQCQVDSQVTMMFWYRQQPGQSLTLIATANQGSEATYESGFVIDKFPISRPNLTFSTLTVSNMSPEDSSIYLCSVFGSRSNEQYFGPGTRLLVL.

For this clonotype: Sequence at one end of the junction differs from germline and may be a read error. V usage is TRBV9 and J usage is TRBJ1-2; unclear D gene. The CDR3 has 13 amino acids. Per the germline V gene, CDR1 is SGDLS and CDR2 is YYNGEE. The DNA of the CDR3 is TGCGCCAGCAGCCCCTCCGATTCCTATGGCTACACCTTC. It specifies CASSPSDSYGYTF. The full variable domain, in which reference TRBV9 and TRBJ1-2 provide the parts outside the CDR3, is DSGVTQTPKHLITATGQRVTLRCSPRSGDLSVYWYQQSLDQGLQFLIQYYNGEERAKGNILERFSAQQFPDLHSELNLSSLELGDSALYFCASSPSDSYGYTFGSGTRLTVV.

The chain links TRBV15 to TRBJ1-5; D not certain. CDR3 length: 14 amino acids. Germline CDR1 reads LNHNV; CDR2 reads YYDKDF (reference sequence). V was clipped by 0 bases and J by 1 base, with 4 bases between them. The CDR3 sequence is CATSREKSNQPQHF. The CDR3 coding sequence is TGTGCCACCAGCAGAGAAAAGAGCAATCAGCCCCAGCATTTT.

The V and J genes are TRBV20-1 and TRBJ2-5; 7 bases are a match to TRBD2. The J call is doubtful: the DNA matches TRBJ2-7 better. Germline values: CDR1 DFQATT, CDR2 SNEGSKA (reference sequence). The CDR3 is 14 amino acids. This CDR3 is CSARGGVAGCEQYF. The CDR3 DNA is TGCAGTGCTAGAGGTGGAGTAGCGGGCTGCGAGCAGTACTTC.

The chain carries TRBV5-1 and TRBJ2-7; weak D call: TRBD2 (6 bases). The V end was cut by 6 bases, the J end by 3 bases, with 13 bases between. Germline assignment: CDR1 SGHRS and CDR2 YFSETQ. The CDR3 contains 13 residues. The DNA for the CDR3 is TGCGCCAGCACCGGCGGGAACCTCTACGAGCAGTACTTC. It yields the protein CASTGGNLYEQYF.

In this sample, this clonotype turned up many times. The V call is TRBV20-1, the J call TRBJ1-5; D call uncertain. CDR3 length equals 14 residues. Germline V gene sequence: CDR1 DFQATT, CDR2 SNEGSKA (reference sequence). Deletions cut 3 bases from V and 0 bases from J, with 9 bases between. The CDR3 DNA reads TGCAGTGCTAGGGATTACAGTAGCAATCAGCCCCAGCATTTT. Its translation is CSARDYSSNQPQHF.

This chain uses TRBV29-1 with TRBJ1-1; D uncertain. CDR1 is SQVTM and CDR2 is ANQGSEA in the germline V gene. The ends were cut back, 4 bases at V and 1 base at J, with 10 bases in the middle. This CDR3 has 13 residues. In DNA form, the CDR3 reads TGCAGCGTTGTGGCAGGTGGGAACACTGAAGCTTTCTTT. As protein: CSVVAGGNTEAFF.

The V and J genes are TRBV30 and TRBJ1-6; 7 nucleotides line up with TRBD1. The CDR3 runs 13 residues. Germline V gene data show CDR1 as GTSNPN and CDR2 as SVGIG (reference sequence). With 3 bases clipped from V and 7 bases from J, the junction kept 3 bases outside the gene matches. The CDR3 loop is CAWRGQPNSPLHF. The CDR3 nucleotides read TGTGCCTGGAGGGGACAGCCGAATTCACCCCTCCACTTT.

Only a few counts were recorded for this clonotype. CDR3 nucleotides: TGTGCCAGCAGTGCAGGGGTTGGCTACACCTTC. Translated: CASSAGVGYTF. The chain is built from TRBV12-3 or TRBV12-4 and TRBJ1-2; possibly TRBD1 for D (6 bases). Deletions cut 5 bases from V and 7 bases from J, with 8 bases between. This CDR3 contains 11 residues.

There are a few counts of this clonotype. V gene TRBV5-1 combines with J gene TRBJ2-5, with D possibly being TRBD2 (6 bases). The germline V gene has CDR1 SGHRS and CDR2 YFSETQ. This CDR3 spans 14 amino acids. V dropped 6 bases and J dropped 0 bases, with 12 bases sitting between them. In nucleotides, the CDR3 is TGCGCCAGCACGCGGGGCAGGAACCAAGAGACCCAGTACTTC. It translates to CASTRGRNQETQYF.

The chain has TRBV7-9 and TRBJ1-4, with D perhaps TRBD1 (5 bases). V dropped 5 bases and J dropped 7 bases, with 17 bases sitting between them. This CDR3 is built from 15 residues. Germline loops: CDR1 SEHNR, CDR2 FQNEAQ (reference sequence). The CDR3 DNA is TGTGCCAGCAGCCGGAATGGGGCGAAAAGTGAAAAACTGTTTTTT. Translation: CASSRNGAKSEKLFF.

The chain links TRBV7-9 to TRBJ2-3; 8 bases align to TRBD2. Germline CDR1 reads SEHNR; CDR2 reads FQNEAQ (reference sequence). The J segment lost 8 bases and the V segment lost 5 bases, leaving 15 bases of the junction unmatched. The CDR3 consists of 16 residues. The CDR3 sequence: CASSDQAGARLGTQYF. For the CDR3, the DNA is TGTGCCAGCAGCGACCAAGCGGGGGCCAGACTGGGTACGCAGTATTTT.

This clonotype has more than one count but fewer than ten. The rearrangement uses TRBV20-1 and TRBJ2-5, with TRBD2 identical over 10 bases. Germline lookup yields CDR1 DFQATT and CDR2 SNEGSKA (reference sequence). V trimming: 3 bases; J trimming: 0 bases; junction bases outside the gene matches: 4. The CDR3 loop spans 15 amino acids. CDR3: CSARKRGGYQETQYF. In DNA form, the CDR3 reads TGCAGTGCTAGGAAGCGGGGGGGGTACCAAGAGACCCAGTACTTC.

Here the CDR3 reads CASSQEGIRNTEAFF. CDR3 nucleotides: TGCGCCAGCAGCCAAGAAGGGATCCGGAACACTGAAGCTTTCTTT. The chain has TRBV4-3 and TRBJ1-1, with no clear D. Germline CDR1 LGHNA, CDR2 YSLEER. CDR3 size: 15 residues. The V end lost 0 bases, the J end lost 1 base, and 9 bases lay between the germline ends.

The CDR3 DNA is TGCGCCAGCAAAGCTGATACGGGATACAATGAGCAGTTCTTC. This codes for CASKADTGYNEQFF. V and J are TRBV5-1 and TRBJ2-1; D might be TRBD2 (5 bases). Looked up from germline, CDR1 is SGHRS and CDR2 is YFSETQ. The CDR3 loop spans 14 amino acids. V was pared by 6 bases and J by 4 bases, with 14 bases between.

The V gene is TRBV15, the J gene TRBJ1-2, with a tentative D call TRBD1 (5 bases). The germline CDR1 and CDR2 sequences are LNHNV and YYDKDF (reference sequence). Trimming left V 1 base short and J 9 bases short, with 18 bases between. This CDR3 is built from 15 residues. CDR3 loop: CATSRGGESVLSYTF. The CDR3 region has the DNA TGTGCCACCAGCAGAGGGGGGGAGTCCGTATTAAGCTACACCTTC.

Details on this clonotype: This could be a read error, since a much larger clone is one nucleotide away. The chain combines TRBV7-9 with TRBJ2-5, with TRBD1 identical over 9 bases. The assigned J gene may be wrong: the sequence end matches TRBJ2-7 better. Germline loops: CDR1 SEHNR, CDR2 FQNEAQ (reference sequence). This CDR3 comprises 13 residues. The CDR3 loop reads CASSGTGIYEQYF. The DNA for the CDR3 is TGTGCCAGCAGTGGGACAGGGATCTACGAGCAGTACTTC.

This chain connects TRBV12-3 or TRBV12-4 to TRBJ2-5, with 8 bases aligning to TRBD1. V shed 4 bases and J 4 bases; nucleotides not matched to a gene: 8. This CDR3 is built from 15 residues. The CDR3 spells CASSSRGQRGETQYF. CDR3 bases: TGTGCCAGCAGTTCCAGGGGGCAAAGGGGAGAGACCCAGTACTTC.

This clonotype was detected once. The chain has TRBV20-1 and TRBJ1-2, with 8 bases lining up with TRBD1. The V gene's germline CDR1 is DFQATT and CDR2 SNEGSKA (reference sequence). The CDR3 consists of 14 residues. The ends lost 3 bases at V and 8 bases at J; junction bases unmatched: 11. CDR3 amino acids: CSASRSGGAKGYTF. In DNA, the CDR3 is TGCAGTGCTAGTAGGTCAGGGGGCGCGAAGGGCTACACCTTC.

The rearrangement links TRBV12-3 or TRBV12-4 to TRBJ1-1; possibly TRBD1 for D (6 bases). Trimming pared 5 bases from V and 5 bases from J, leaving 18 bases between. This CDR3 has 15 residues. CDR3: CASSKTTGIQTEAFF. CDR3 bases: TGTGCCAGCAGTAAAACCACAGGGATACAGACTGAAGCTTTCTTT.

CDR3 coding DNA: TGCGCCAGCAGCTTGGCCCAACTAGCGGGGGCCCGATACAATGAGCAGTTCTTC. As protein: CASSLAQLAGARYNEQFF. The rearrangement joins TRBV5-1 to TRBJ2-1; TRBD2 matches 11 bases. With 0 bases clipped from V and 4 bases from J, the junction kept 9 bases outside the gene matches. The CDR3 length is 18 residues. Germline V gene sequence: CDR1 SGHRS, CDR2 YFSETQ.

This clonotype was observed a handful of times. This chain's CDR3 is CASSDNPGTGVNEANVLTF. The CDR3 nucleotides read TGCGCCAGCAGCGATAACCCCGGAACAGGGGTAAATGAGGCCAACGTCCTGACTTTC. V and J are TRBV4-3 and TRBJ2-6; TRBD1 matches at 7 bases. Germline lookup yields CDR1 LGHNA and CDR2 YSLEER. This CDR3 comprises 19 residues. J gave up 6 bases and V 5 bases, and 19 bases lay outside the gene matches.

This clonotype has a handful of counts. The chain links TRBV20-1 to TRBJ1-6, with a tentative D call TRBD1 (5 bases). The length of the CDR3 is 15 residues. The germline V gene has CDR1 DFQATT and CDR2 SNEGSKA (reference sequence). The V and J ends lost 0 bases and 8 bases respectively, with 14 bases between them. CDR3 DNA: TGCAGTGCTAGAGATCAGGGACGGGGGGATTCACCCCTCCACTTT. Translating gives CSARDQGRGDSPLHF.